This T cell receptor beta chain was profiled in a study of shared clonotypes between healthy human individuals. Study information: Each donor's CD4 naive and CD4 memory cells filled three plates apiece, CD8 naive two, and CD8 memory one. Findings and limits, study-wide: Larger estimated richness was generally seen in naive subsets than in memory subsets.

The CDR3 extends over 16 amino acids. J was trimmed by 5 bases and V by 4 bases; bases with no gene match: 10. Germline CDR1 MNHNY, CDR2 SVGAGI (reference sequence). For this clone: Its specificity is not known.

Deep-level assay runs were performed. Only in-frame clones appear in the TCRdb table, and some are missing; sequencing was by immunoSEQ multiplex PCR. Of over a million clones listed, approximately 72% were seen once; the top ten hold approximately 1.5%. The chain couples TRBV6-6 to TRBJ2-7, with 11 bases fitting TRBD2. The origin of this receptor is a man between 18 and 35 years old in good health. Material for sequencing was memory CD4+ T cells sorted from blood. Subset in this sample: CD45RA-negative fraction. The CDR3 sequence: CASSSGTSGLSDEQYF. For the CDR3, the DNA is TGTGCCAGCAGTTCCGGGACTAGCGGTCTGTCCGACGAGCAGTACTTC.